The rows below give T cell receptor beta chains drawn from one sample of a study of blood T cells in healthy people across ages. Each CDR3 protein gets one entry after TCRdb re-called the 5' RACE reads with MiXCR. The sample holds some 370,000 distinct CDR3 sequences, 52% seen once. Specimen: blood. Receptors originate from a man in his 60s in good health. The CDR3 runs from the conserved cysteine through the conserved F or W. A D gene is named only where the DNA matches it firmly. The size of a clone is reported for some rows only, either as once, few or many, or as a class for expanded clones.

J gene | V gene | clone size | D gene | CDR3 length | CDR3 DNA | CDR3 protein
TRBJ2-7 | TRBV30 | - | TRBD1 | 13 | TGTGCCTGGAGCAGGGGACAGGGTAACGAGCAGTACTTC | CAWSRGQGNEQYF
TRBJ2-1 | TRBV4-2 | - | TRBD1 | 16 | TGTGCCAGCAGCCCTAGACGGGACAGGATATACAATGAGCAGTTCTTC | CASSPRRDRIYNEQFF
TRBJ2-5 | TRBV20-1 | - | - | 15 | TGCAGTGCTAGTGTCACTCTGGGGTCCCAAGAGACCCAGTACTTC | CSASVTLGSQETQYF
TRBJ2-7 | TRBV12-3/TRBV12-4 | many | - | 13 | TGTGCCAGCAGTCTTAGGACCGCCTACGAGCAGTACTTC | CASSLRTAYEQYF
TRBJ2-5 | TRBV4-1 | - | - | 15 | TGCGCCAGCAGCCAAAGTAGGGGAAGGCAAGAGACCCAGTACTTC | CASSQSRGRQETQYF
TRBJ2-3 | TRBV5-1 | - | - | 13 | TGCGCCAGCAGCCCAGCCGCCGCAGATACGCAGTATTTT | CASSPAAADTQYF
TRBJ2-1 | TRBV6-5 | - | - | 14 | TGTGCCAGCAGTTACGATCTCCCACCAAACGAGCAGTTCTTC | CASSYDLPPNEQFF
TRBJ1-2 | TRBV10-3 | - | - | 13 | TGTGCCATCAGTGAGTTTGGACACCGGGGCTACACCTTC | CAISEFGHRGYTF
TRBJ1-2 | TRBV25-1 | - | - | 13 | TGTGCCAGCAGTGATCGCTGGAACTATGGCTACACCTTC | CASSDRWNYGYTF
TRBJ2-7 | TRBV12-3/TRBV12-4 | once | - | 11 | TGTGCCAGCAGCGCTGGGACCGAGCAGTACTTC | CASSAGTEQYF
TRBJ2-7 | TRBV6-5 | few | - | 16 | TGTGCCAGCAGTTACTCATCATCGACTCGAACCTACGAGCAGTACTTC | CASSYSSSTRTYEQYF
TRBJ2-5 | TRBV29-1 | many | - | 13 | TGCAGCGTTCGCCGGGCGGATCAAGAGACCCAGTACTTC | CSVRRADQETQYF
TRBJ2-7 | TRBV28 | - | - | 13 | TGTGCCAGCAGCCCCAGGAGCGGCAATGAGCAGTACTTC | CASSPRSGNEQYF
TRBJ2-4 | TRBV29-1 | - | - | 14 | TGCAGCGTTGAGGCCCACGGGACTTTAAACATTCAGTACTTC | CSVEAHGTLNIQYF
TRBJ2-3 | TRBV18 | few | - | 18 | TGTGCCAGCTCCCCGAGCTTAATAAACACACCTAGCACAGATACGCAGTATTTT | CASSPSLINTPSTDTQYF
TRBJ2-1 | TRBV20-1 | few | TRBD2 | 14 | TGCAGTGCTAGAGGACTAGCGTTTTACAATGAGCAGTTCTTC | CSARGLAFYNEQFF
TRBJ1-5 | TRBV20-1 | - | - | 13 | TGCAGTGCCGGGGGGCCAGCGAGGCAGCCCCAGCATTTT | CSAGGPARQPQHF
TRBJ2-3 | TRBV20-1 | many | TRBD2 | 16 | TGCAGTGCTACCCTCGGACTAGCGGGAGGGGCAGATACGCAGTATTTT | CSATLGLAGGADTQYF
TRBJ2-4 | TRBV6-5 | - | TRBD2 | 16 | TGTGCCAGCAGTTACTCTCTAGCGGGAGAACAAAACATTCAGTACTTC | CASSYSLAGEQNIQYF
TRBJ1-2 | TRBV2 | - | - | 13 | TGTGCCAGCAGGCTCCAGGAATCTGGTGGCTACACCTTC | CASRLQESGGYTF
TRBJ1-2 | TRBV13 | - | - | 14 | TGTGCCAGCAGCTTAGGCGGCAGCCTCTATGGCTACACCTTC | CASSLGGSLYGYTF
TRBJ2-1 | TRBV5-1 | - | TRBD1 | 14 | TGCGCCAGCAGTCTGGCAGGGGGTTGGAATGGGCAGTTCTTC | CASSLAGGWNGQFF
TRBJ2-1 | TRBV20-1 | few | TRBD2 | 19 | TGCAGTGCTAGAACCCCATGGACTAGCGGGGGGCGCTCCTACAATGAGCAGTTCTTC | CSARTPWTSGGRSYNEQFF
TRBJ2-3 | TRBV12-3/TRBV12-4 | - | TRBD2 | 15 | TGTGCCAGCAGACTCGGGACTAGGAGAGCAGATACGCAGTATTTT | CASRLGTRRADTQYF
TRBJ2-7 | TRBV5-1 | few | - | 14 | TGCGCCAGCAGCTTGGATGAGGATACCTACGAGCAGTACTTC | CASSLDEDTYEQYF
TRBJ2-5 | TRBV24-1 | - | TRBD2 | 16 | TGTGCCACCAGTGATGCGGGAGTGCCTAGGCAAGAGACCCAGTACTTC | CATSDAGVPRQETQYF
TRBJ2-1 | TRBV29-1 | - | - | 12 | TGCAGCGTTGTCCCAGTGGGCAATGAGCAGTTCTTC | CSVVPVGNEQFF
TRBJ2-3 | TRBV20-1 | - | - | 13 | TGCAGTGCTAGGGGGCGGGGAAAAGATACGCAGTATTTT | CSARGRGKDTQYF
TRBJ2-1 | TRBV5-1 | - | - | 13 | TGCGCCAGCAGCTCTCCAGTCTGGGATGAGCAGTTCTTC | CASSSPVWDEQFF
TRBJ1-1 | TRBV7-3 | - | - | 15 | TGTGCCAGCAGCTTAAAGGGCAGGGGAGACACTGAAGCTTTCTTT | CASSLKGRGDTEAFF
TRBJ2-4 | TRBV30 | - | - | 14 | TGTGCCTGGCGATCACCTGGGGCCAAAAACATTCAGTACTTC | CAWRSPGAKNIQYF
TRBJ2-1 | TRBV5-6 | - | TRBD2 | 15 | TGTGCCAGCAGCACAGGACTAGCGTTTGACAATGAGCAGTTCTTC | CASSTGLAFDNEQFF
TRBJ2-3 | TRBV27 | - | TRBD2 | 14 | TGTGCCAGCCGACTAGCGTTGAACACAGATACGCAGTATTTT | CASRLALNTDTQYF
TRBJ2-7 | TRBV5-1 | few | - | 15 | TGCGCCACCAGACGAGCAGCGGTGAGCTCCTACGAGCAGTACTTC | CATRRAAVSSYEQYF
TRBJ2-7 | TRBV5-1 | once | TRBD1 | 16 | TGCGCCAGCAGCTGGACAGGGGGCCCTCGCTCCTACGAGCAGTACTTC | CASSWTGGPRSYEQYF
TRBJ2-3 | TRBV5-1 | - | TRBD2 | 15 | TGCGCCAGCAGCTTTGGGCCTAGCGGAAGGGATACGCAGTATTTT | CASSFGPSGRDTQYF
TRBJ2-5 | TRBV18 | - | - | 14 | TGTGCCAGCTCCGCGACAGGAATCCAAGAGACCCAGTACTTC | CASSATGIQETQYF
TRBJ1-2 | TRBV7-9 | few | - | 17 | TGTGCCAGCACCATAGCGGGGGGGTCAGTCACTAACTATGGCTACACCTTC | CASTIAGGSVTNYGYTF
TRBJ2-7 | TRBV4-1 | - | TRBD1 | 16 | TGCGCCAGCAGCCACCCGACCGGGACAGGGGCCGACGAGCAGTACTTC | CASSHPTGTGADEQYF
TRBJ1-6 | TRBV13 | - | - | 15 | TGTGCCAGCAGCTTCGGGGGGGACGGCTATTCACCCCTCCACTTT | CASSFGGDGYSPLHF
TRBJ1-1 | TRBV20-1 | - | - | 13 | TGCAGTGCTAGAGTGGGGGGGAGGACTGAAGCTTTCTTT | CSARVGGRTEAFF
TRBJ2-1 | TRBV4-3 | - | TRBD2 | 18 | TGCGCCAGCAGCCAAGATGATACTAGCGGGGGCCCGTACAATGAGCAGTTCTTC | CASSQDDTSGGPYNEQFF
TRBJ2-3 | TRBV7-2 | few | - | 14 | TGTGCCAGCAGCCAGGGGCTAGGGGCAGATACGCAGTATTTT | CASSQGLGADTQYF
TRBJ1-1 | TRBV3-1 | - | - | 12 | TGTGCCAGCAGCTACAGACAGACCGAAGCTTTCTTT | CASSYRQTEAFF
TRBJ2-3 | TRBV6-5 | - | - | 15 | TGTGCCAGCAGGCAAGCGGGTTCTAGCACAGATACGCAGTATTTT | CASRQAGSSTDTQYF